This T cell receptor (beta chain) was sequenced in a study of cytomegalovirus exposure and HLA in healthy donors. A multiplex PCR was run with 60 Vbeta primers and 13 Jbeta primers. The repertoire was sequenced with immunoSEQ multiplex PCR; TCRdb's copy has only in-frame clones and lacks some. The sample has 60,000 to 85,000 clones; around 84% are singletons. Germline values: CDR1 MGHRA, CDR2 YSYEKL. The length of the CDR3 is 16 residues. V was trimmed by 4 bases and J by 0 bases, leaving 12 bases between them. The chain has TRBV4-1 and TRBJ2-2, with D uncertain. What was sequenced was PBMCs. This TCR was recovered from a man between 65 and 79 years old in good health and CMV-seropositive. This CDR3 reads CASSRYPDTNTGELFF. In nucleotides, the CDR3 is TGCGCCAGCAGCCGCTACCCCGACACGAACACCGGGGAGCTGTTTTTT.